A selection of T cell receptor beta chains follows, all from one sample in a study of blood T cell repertoires in COVID-19. Measured with immunoSEQ multiplex PCR; TCRdb has only the in-frame clones, and not every one. This table has about 280,000 clones, roughly 80% appearing once. The sample comprised PBMCs or T cells enriched from blood (not recorded which). Every receptor here comes from a man aged 40-50 years who had been exposed to COVID-19. CDR3s include the opening cysteine and the closing phenylalanine or tryptophan. D genes are given only for firm matches. Only part of the rows carry a size: once, few, many, or a class if the clone is expanded.

>few|TRBV5-4|TRBJ1-1|NA
CASSSPAAGPTEAFF
TGTGCCAGCAGCTCACCGGCCGCAGGGCCCACTGAAGCTTTCTTT
>NA|TRBV11-3|TRBJ2-7|TRBD1
CASKIGTGAYEQYF
TGTGCCAGCAAAATAGGGACAGGCGCCTACGAGCAGTACTTC
>NA|TRBV10-1|TRBJ2-7|NA
CASSEGRGFREQYF
TGCGCCAGCAGTGAAGGTAGGGGATTTCGCGAGCAGTACTTC
>NA|TRBV29-1|TRBJ2-5|TRBD1
CSVSQGEVDQYF
TGCAGCGTTTCACAGGGGGAGGTGGACCAGTACTTC
>NA|TRBV6-5|TRBJ2-1|NA
CASSPARTPNEQFF
TGTGCCAGCAGTCCAGCCAGGACACCAAATGAGCAGTTCTTC
>NA|TRBV7-3|TRBJ2-4|NA
CASSSSPGDIQYF
TGTGCCAGCAGCTCATCACCCGGGGACATTCAGTACTTC
>NA|TRBV7-3|TRBJ2-2|NA
CASSRQSTGTGGELFF
TGTGCCAGCAGCCGCCAATCAACAGGGACGGGCGGGGAGCTGTTTTTT
>NA|TRBV29-1|TRBJ2-7|TRBD1
CSGQTGTGVAYEQYF
TGCAGCGGGCAGACCGGGACAGGGGTGGCCTACGAGCAGTACTTC
>NA|TRBV6-1|TRBJ2-7|NA
CASSEGHPSSYEQYF
TGTGCCAGCAGTGAAGGCCATCCGAGCTCCTACGAGCAGTACTTC
>once|TRBV7-3|TRBJ2-1|NA
CASSLTSRGGAHVDEQFF
TGTGCCAGCAGCTTAACCTCCCGCGGCGGGGCGCACGTAGATGAGCAGTTCTTC
>NA|TRBV6-5|TRBJ2-4|NA
CASSLSGTKNIQYF
TGTGCCAGCAGCCTGAGCGGTACCAAAAACATTCAGTACTTC
>NA|TRBV6-5|TRBJ1-6|TRBD1
CASSLDRGGNSPLHF
TGTGCCAGCAGTTTGGACAGGGGCGGTAATTCACCCCTCCACTTT
>NA|TRBV3-1/TRBV3-2|TRBJ2-1|NA
CASSLRGNNEQFF
TGTGCCAGCAGCCTCCGGGGAAACAATGAGCAGTTCTTC
>NA|TRBV5-1|TRBJ2-3|TRBD2
CASSRGTSGGTDTQYF
TGCGCCAGCAGCAGAGGGACTAGCGGGGGTACAGATACGCAGTATTTT
>NA|TRBV5-1|TRBJ2-3|NA
CASSPRDTDTQYF
TGCGCCAGCAGCCCTCGGGACACAGATACGCAGTATTTT
>NA|TRBV4-2|TRBJ2-3|TRBD2
CASSQSSIFSGRTDTQYF
TGTGCCAGCAGCCAAAGTTCGATATTCAGCGGGAGGACAGATACGCAGTATTTT
>NA|TRBV18|TRBJ2-7|NA
CASSPSSATYEQYF
TGTGCCAGCTCACCATCATCCGCGACCTACGAGCAGTACTTC
>NA|TRBV3-1/TRBV3-2|TRBJ2-1|NA
CASSQAYPNEQFF
TGTGCCAGCAGCCAAGCCTACCCCAATGAGCAGTTCTTC
>NA|TRBV7-8|TRBJ2-7|TRBD2
CASRTWGGDAYEQYF
TGTGCCAGCAGGACCTGGGGAGGGGACGCATACGAGCAGTACTTC
>NA|TRBV11-2|TRBJ1-2|TRBD1
CASSRPGTANGYTF
TGTGCCAGCAGCCGTCCCGGGACAGCTAATGGCTACACCTTC
>once|TRBV10-2|TRBJ1-5|TRBD1
CASSEAKTGAGQPQHF
TGCGCCAGCAGTGAGGCCAAGACAGGGGCAGGTCAGCCCCAGCATTTT
>NA|TRBV11-2|TRBJ2-1|NA
CASSLDKVGGEQFF
TGTGCCAGCAGCTTAGATAAGGTGGGAGGTGAGCAGTTCTTC
>NA|TRBV2|TRBJ2-6|NA
CASTLGGSGANVLTF
TGTGCCAGCACCTTGGGGGGCTCTGGGGCCAACGTCCTGACTTTC
>NA|TRBV7-3|TRBJ2-2|NA
CASSFGTGELFF
TGTGCCAGCAGCTTCGGTACCGGGGAGCTGTTTTTT
>once|TRBV5-1|TRBJ1-2|NA
CASSLQLDTSGGYTF
TGCGCCAGCAGCTTGCAACTCGATACCTCGGGGGGCTACACCTTC
>NA|TRBV13|TRBJ2-5|TRBD1
CASSKQGSAETQYF
TGTGCCAGCAGCAAACAGGGGAGCGCGGAGACCCAGTACTTC
>NA|TRBV30|TRBJ2-5|NA
CAWRQGGGETQYF
TGTGCCTGGAGACAGGGCGGGGGAGAGACCCAGTACTTC
>NA|TRBV11-2|TRBJ2-5|TRBD2
CASSRAGGWANQETQYF
TGTGCCAGCAGCCGAGCGGGAGGATGGGCCAACCAAGAGACCCAGTACTTC
>NA|TRBV2|TRBJ1-4|NA
CASRPSTGGKLFF
TGTGCCAGCCGCCCTTCGACAGGCGGAAAACTGTTTTTT
>NA|TRBV5-4|TRBJ2-5|TRBD2
CASSPLAGEETQYF
TGTGCCAGCAGCCCACTAGCGGGAGAGGAGACCCAGTACTTC
>NA|TRBV2|TRBJ2-7|TRBD2
CASETSGGQYEQYF
TGTGCCAGCGAGACTAGCGGGGGCCAGTACGAGCAGTACTTC
>NA|TRBV2|TRBJ1-6|NA
CASGGRKNSPLHF
TGTGCCAGCGGGGGCAGGAAGAATTCACCCCTCCACTTT
>NA|TRBV28|TRBJ1-4|TRBD1
CASSFKDRGRNEKLFF
TGTGCCAGCAGTTTCAAGGACAGGGGACGGAATGAAAAACTGTTTTTT
>NA|TRBV6-5|TRBJ2-7|NA
CASRPRASGYEQYF
TGTGCCAGCAGACCCAGGGCCTCCGGCTACGAGCAGTACTTC
>NA|TRBV11-3|TRBJ2-5|TRBD2
CASGNSGSSETQYF
TGTGCCAGCGGTAATAGCGGGAGTTCAGAGACCCAGTACTTC
>NA|TRBV9|TRBJ2-2|TRBD1
CASSGRQGRANTGELFF
TGTGCCAGCAGCGGACGACAGGGTAGGGCAAACACCGGGGAGCTGTTTTTT
>NA|TRBV5-4|TRBJ2-1|TRBD2
CASSKSAGGPYNEQFF
TGTGCCAGCAGTAAATCAGCGGGAGGGCCCTACAATGAGCAGTTCTTC